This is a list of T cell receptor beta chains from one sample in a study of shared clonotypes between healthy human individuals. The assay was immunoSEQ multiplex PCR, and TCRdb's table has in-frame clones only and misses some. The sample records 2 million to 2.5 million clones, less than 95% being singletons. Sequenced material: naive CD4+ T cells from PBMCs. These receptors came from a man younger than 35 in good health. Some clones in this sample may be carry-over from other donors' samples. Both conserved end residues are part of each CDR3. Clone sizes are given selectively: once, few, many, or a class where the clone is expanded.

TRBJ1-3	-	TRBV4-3	CASSQDPRVGSGNTIYF
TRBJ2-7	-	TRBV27	CASSSRSQNSHEQYF
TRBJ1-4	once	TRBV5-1	CASSSGGVNEKLFF
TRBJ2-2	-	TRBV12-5	CASGLVGKNTGELFF
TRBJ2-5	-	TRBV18	CASSPQPGDQYF
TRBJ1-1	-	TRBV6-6	CASSYSRTLNTEAFF
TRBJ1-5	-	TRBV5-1	CASSLGTQSNQPQHF
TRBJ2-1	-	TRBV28	CASRAGSLYNEQFF
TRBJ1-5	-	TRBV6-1	CASSLSGRSNQPQHF
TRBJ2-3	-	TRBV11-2	CASSLGASGYTDTQYF
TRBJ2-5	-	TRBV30	CAWTGGAGETQYF